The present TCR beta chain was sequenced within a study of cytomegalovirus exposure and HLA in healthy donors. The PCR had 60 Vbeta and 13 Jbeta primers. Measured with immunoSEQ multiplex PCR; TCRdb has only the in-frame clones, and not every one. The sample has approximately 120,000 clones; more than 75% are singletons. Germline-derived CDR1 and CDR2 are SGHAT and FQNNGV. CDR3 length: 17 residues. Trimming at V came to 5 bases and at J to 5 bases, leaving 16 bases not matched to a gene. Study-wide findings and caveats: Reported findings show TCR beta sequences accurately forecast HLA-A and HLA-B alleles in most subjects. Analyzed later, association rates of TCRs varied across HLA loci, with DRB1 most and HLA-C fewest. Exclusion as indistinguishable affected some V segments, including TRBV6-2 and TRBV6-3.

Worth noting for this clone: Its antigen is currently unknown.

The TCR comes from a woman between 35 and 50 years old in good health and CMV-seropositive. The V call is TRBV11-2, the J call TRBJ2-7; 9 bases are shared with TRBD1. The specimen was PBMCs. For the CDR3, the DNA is TGTGCCAGCAGCCCCCGAGCCCGGACAGGGGTAAACCACGAGCAGTACTTC. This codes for CASSPRARTGVNHEQYF.